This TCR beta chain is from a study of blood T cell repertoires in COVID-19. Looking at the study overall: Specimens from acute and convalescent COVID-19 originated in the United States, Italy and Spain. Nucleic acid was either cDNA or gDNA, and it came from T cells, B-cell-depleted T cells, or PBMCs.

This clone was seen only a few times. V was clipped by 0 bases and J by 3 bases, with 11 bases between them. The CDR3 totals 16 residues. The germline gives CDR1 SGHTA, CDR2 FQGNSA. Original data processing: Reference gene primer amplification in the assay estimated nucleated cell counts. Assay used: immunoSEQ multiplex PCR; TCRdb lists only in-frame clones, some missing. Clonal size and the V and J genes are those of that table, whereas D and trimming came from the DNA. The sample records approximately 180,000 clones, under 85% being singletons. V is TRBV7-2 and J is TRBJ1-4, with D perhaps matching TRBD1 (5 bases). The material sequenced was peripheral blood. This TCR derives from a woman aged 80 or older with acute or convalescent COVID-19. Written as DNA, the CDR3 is TGTGCCAGCAGCTTAGCAGGGGCGGTCTCTAATGAAAAACTGTTTTTT. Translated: CASSLAGAVSNEKLFF.